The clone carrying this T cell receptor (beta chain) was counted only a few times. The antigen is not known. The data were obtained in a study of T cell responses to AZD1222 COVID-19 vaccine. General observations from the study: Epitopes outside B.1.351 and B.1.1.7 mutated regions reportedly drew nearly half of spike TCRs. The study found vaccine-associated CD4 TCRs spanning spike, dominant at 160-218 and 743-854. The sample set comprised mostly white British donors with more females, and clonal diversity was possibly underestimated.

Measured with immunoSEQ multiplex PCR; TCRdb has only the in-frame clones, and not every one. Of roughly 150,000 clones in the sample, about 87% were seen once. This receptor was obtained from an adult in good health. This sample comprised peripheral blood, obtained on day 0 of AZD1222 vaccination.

The DNA of the CDR3 is TGTGCCAGTGGTTCCTACAATGAGCAGTTCTTC. It codes for CASGSYNEQFF. This chain joins TRBV19 and TRBJ2-1; D is ambiguous. The CDR3 has 11 residues. Trimming shortened V by 8 bases and J by 1 base, and 3 bases separated the two germline ends. CDR1 and CDR2 from the germline V gene are LNHDA and SQIVND (reference sequence). The entire variable domain, with the rest obtained from reference TRBV19 and TRBJ2-1, is as follows: DGGITQSPKYLFRKEGQNVTLSCEQNLNHDAMYWYRQDPGQGLRLIYYSQIVNDFQKGDIAEGYSVSREKKESFPLTVTSAQKNPTAFYLCASGSYNEQFFGPGTRLTVL.